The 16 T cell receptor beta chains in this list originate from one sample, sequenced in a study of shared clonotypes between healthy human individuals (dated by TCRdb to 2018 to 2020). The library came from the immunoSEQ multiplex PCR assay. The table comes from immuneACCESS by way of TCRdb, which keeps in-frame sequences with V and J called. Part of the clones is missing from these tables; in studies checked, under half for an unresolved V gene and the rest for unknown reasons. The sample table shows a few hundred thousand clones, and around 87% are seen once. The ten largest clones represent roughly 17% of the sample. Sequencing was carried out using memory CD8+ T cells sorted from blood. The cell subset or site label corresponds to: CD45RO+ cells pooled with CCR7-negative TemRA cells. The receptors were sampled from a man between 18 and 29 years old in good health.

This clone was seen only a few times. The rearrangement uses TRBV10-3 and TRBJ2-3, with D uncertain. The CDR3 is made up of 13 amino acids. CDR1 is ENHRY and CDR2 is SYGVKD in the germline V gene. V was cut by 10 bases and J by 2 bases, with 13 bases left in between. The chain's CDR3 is CATADKNTDTQYF. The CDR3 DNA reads TGTGCCACCGCAGACAAGAACACAGATACGCAGTATTTT.

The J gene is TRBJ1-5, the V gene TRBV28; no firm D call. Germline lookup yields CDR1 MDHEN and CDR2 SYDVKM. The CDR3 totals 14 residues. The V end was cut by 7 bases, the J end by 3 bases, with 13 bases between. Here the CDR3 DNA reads TGTGCCAGCAACTCCGACCATTTCAATCAGCCCCAGCATTTT. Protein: CASNSDHFNQPQHF.

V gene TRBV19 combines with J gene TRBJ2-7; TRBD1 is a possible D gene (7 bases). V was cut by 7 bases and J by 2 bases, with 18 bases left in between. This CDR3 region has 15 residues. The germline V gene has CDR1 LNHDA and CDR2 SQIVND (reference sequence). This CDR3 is CASKGGQSSPYEQYF. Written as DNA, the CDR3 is TGTGCCAGTAAGGGGGGACAGTCTTCTCCCTACGAGCAGTACTTC.

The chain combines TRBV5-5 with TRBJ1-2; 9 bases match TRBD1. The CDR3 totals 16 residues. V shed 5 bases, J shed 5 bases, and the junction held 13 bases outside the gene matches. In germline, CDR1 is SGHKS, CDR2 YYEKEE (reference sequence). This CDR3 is CASRGRDRVYRYGYTF. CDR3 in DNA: TGTGCCAGCAGAGGCCGGGACAGGGTTTATCGATATGGCTACACCTTC.

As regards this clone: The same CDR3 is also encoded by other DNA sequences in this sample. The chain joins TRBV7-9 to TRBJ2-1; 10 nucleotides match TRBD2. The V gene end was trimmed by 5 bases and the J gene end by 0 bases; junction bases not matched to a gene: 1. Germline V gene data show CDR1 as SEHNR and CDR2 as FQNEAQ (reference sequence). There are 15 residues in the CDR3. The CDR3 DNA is TGTGCCAGCAGCCCTAGCGGGAGCTCCTACAATGAGCAGTTCTTC. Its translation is CASSPSGSSYNEQFF.

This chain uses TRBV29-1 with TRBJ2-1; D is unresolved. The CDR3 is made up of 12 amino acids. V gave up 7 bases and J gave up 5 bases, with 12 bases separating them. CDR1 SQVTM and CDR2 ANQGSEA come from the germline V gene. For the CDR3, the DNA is TGCAGCGCCCCACAAAATAACAATGAGCAGTTCTTC. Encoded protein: CSAPQNNNEQFF.

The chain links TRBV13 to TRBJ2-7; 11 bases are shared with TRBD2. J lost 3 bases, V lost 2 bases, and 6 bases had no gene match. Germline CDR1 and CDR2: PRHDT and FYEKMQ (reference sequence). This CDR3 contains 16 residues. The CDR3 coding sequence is TGTGCCAGCAGCTTACGGGCGGGACTAGCGGTCTACGAGCAGTACTTC. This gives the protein CASSLRAGLAVYEQYF. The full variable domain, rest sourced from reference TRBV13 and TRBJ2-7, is AAGVIQSPRHLIKEKRETATLKCYPIPRHDTVYWYQQGPGQDPQFLISFYEKMQSDKGSIPDRFSAQQFSDYHSELNMSSLELGDSALYFCASSLRAGLAVYEQYFGPGTRLTVT.

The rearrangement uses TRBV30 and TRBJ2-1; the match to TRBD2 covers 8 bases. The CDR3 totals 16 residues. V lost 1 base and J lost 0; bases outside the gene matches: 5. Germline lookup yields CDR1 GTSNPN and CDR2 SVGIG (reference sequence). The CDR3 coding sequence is TGTGCCTGGAGTGGTAGCGGGACCCCCTCCTACAATGAGCAGTTCTTC. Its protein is CAWSGSGTPSYNEQFF.

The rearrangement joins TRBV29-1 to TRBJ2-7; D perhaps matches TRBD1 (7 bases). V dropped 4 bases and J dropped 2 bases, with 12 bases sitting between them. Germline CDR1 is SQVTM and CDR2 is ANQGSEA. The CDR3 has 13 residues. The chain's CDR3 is CSVVRGETYEQYF. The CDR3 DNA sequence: TGCAGCGTTGTCAGGGGGGAGACCTACGAGCAGTACTTC.

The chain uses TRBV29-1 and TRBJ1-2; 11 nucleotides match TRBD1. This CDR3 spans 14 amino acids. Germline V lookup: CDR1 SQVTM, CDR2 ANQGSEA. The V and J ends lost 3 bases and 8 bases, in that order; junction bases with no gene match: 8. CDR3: CSVEEGQGDEGYTF. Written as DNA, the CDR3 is TGCAGCGTTGAGGAGGGACAGGGGGACGAGGGCTACACCTTC.

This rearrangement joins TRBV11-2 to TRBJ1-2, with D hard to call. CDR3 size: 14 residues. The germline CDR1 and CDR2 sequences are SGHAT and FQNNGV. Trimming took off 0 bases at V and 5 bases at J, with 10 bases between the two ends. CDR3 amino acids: CASSLDPRGYGYTF. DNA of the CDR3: TGTGCCAGCAGCTTAGATCCGCGTGGTTATGGCTACACCTTC.

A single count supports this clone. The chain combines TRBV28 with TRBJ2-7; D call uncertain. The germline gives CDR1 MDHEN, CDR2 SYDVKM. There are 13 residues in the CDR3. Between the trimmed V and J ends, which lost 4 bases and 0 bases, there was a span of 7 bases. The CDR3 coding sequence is TGTGCCAGCAGTTCCTACAGCTCCTACGAGCAGTACTTC. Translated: CASSSYSSYEQYF.

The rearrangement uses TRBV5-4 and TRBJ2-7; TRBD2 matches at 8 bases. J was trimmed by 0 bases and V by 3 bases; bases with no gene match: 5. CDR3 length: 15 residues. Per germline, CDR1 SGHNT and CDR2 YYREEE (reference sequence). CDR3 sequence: CASSYPSGHSYEQYF. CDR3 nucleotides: TGTGCCAGCAGCTACCCTAGCGGGCACTCCTACGAGCAGTACTTC.

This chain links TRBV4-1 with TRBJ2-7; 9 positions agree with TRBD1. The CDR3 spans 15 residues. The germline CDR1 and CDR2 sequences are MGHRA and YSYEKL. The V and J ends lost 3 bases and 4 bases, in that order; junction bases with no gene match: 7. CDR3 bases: TGCGCCAGCAGCCAGACCGGGACAGGGCGTTACGAGCAGTACTTC. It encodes CASSQTGTGRYEQYF.

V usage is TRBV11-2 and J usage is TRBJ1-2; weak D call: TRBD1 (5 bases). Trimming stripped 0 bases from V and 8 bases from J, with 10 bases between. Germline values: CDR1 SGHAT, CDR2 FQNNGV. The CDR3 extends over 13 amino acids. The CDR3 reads CASSLEKGMGYTF. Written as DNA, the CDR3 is TGTGCCAGCAGCTTAGAAAAGGGGATGGGCTACACCTTC.

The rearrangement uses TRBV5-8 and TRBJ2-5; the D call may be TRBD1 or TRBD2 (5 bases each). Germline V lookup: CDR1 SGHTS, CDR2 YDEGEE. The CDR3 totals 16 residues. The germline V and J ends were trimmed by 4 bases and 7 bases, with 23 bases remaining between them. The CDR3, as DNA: TGTGCCAGCAGCCCCCTTGGTATTTGGGACCCAAGGACCCAGTACTTC. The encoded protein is CASSPLGIWDPRTQYF.